The 17 T cell receptor beta chains in this list originate from one sample, sequenced in a study of blood T cell repertoires in COVID-19. The table came from immunoSEQ multiplex PCR; TCRdb's copy has only in-frame clones and leaves some out. The sample includes about 300,000 clones, 85% to 90% of them seen just once. Specimen: peripheral blood. The receptors were sampled from a man between 65 and 79 years old with acute or convalescent COVID-19.

This chain uses TRBV5-4 with TRBJ1-4; tentatively, D is TRBD1 (6 bases). CDR3 size: 15 residues. Trimming stripped 0 bases from V and 10 bases from J, with 16 bases between. Germline values: CDR1 SGHNT, CDR2 YYREEE (reference sequence). The DNA of the CDR3 is TGTGCCAGCAGCTTGGGCCGGCAGGGGAGCGGAAAACTGTTTTTT. Translated: CASSLGRQGSGKLFF.

This chain uses TRBV14 with TRBJ1-1; 7 nucleotides agree with TRBD1. The CDR3 contains 14 residues. With V trimmed by 5 bases and J by 1 base, 4 bases remained unmatched. From germline, CDR1 is SGHDN and CDR2 FVKESK. CDR3 nucleotide sequence: TGTGCCAGCAGCTACGGGACAGCGAACACTGAAGCTTTCTTT. It yields the protein CASSYGTANTEAFF.

The CDR3 DNA follows: TGTGCCAGCAGTTTGAGGGGGTATAGCAATCAGCCCCAGCATTTT. Amino acids: CASSLRGYSNQPQHF. The chain couples TRBV28 to TRBJ1-5, with a possible D match to TRBD1 (6 bases). From germline, CDR1 is MDHEN and CDR2 SYDVKM. The CDR3 consists of 15 residues. The V and J ends lost 3 bases and 0 bases respectively, with 9 bases between them.

The rearrangement joins TRBV7-2 to TRBJ2-1, with a weak D call TRBD2 (6 bases). The CDR3 totals 14 residues. Germline V CDR1 and CDR2: SGHTA, FQGNSA. Between the trimmed V and J ends, which lost 4 bases and 7 bases, there was a span of 14 bases. The CDR3 sequence is CASSSSGLGNEQFF. The DNA of the CDR3 is TGTGCCAGCAGCTCCTCGGGACTGGGAAATGAGCAGTTCTTC.

On this clone: Within the sample, other DNA sequences also encode this same CDR3. The chain uses TRBV5-1 and TRBJ2-2, with TRBD1 matching over 8 bases. CDR3 length equals 14 residues. V was clipped by 4 bases and J by 6 bases; unmatched bases: 5. Germline V lookup: CDR1 SGHRS, CDR2 YFSETQ. The CDR3 DNA reads as TGCGCCAGCAGCGGGCAGGGGGCCCCCGGGGAGCTGTTTTTT. Protein sequence: CASSGQGAPGELFF.

The CDR3 DNA sequence: TGCGCCAGCAGTCGAACTAGCGGGAAAGATACGCAGTATTTT. Translated, it gives CASSRTSGKDTQYF. The chain recombines TRBV5-1 with TRBJ2-3; 10 bases map to TRBD2. The CDR3 covers 14 residues. Germline V CDR1 and CDR2: SGHRS, YFSETQ. The V and J ends lost 5 bases and 5 bases, in that order; junction bases with no gene match: 5.

The chain has TRBV27 and TRBJ1-2; 12 bases line up with TRBD1. V was clipped by 3 bases and J by 1 base; unmatched bases: 9. The CDR3 sequence is 18 residues long. CDR1 is MNHEY and CDR2 is SMNVEV in the germline V gene (reference sequence). The CDR3 nucleotides read TGTGCCAGCAGTTTTTTAATGGGACAGGGGGCTTATAACTATGGCTACACCTTC. Amino acids: CASSFLMGQGAYNYGYTF.

The chain carries TRBV28 and TRBJ2-5, with 11 bases that match TRBD2. CDR1 is MDHEN, CDR2 SYDVKM, per germline. V trimming: 3 bases; J trimming: 5 bases; junction bases outside the gene matches: 5. The CDR3 totals 15 residues. In DNA form, the CDR3 reads TGTGCCAGCAGTTTCGTAGCGGGGGGGATGGAGACCCAGTACTTC. It specifies CASSFVAGGMETQYF.

CDR3 amino acids: CATSDPSGGAGPDTQYF. CDR3 coding DNA: TGTGCCACCAGTGACCCTAGCGGGGGGGCTGGTCCAGATACGCAGTATTTT. V usage is TRBV24-1 and J usage is TRBJ2-3; TRBD2 matches at 12 bases. J was trimmed by 4 bases and V by 4 bases; bases with no gene match: 8. The CDR3 runs 17 residues. Germline values: CDR1 KGHDR, CDR2 SFDVKD.

The V gene is TRBV28, the J gene TRBJ1-1; TRBD1 matches 7 bases. With 4 bases clipped from V and 3 bases from J, the junction kept 8 bases outside the gene matches. Germline loops: CDR1 MDHEN, CDR2 SYDVKM. The CDR3 runs to 15 residues. CDR3 DNA: TGTGCCAGCAGTTCCTTGACAGGGTTTGACACTGAAGCTTTCTTT. This sequence encodes CASSSLTGFDTEAFF.

The chain combines TRBV7-2 with TRBJ1-2; perhaps TRBD1 as D (6 bases). The CDR3 covers 13 residues. The V gene lost 4 bases and the J gene lost 7 bases, with 13 bases spanning the gap. From germline, CDR1 is SGHTA and CDR2 FQGNSA. CDR3 amino acids: CASSSPGVSGYTF. The CDR3, as DNA: TGTGCCAGCAGCTCCCCAGGGGTTTCTGGCTACACCTTC.

The CDR3 spells CATSDAGTQTRNEQFF. CDR3 in DNA: TGTGCCACCAGTGATGCCGGGACTCAGACTCGTAATGAGCAGTTCTTC. The chain is built from TRBV24-1 and TRBJ2-1; tentatively, D is TRBD2 (6 bases). Trimming shortened V by 3 bases and J by 7 bases, and 18 bases separated the two germline ends. Germline assignment: CDR1 KGHDR and CDR2 SFDVKD. The CDR3 loop spans 16 amino acids.

This clone appeared many times. This chain connects TRBV5-6 to TRBJ2-5; 7 bases are a match to TRBD1. J lost 4 bases, V lost 0 bases, and 0 bases had no gene match. The germline V gene encodes CDR1 SGHDT and CDR2 YYEEEE. The CDR3 contains 13 residues. The CDR3: CASSLGQGETQYF. CDR3 in DNA: TGTGCCAGCAGCTTGGGACAGGGAGAGACCCAGTACTTC.

This chain uses TRBV6-1 with TRBJ2-7; TRBD2 matches 7 bases. V trimming: 2 bases; J trimming: 9 bases; junction bases outside the gene matches: 10. CDR3 length equals 14 residues. Germline values: CDR1 MNHNS, CDR2 SASEGT. In nucleotides, the CDR3 is TGTGCCAGCAGTGAATCGGCGGGAGCTGAAGTGCAGTACTTC. Its protein is CASSESAGAEVQYF.

This chain uses TRBV29-1 with TRBJ2-6; TRBD1 matches 11 bases. V gave up 6 bases and J gave up 0 bases; unmatched junction bases: 4. The CDR3 runs 16 residues. Germline values: CDR1 SQVTM, CDR2 ANQGSEA. The CDR3 sequence: CSVRGQGASGANVLTF. The CDR3 bases are TGCAGCGTGCGCGGACAGGGGGCCTCTGGGGCCAACGTCCTGACTTTC.

V usage is TRBV7-2 and J usage is TRBJ1-2; 10 bases map to TRBD1. The germline V gene encodes CDR1 SGHTA and CDR2 FQGNSA. The CDR3 is 15 amino acids. J was trimmed by 7 bases and V by 5 bases; bases with no gene match: 10. CDR3 coding DNA: TGTGCCAGCAGCCAGGGGCGACAGGGGGCCAGTGGCTACACCTTC. This translates into CASSQGRQGASGYTF. Based on the CDR3 plus reference TRBV7-2 and TRBJ1-2, the full variable domain is GAGVSQSPSNKVTEKGKDVELRCDPISGHTALYWYRQSLGQGLEFLIYFQGNSAPDKSGLPSDRFSAERTGGSVSTLTIQRTQQEDSAVYLCASSQGRQGASGYTFGSGTRLTVV.

V usage is TRBV4-2 and J usage is TRBJ1-1; D unresolved. Germline V gene lookup returns CDR1 LGHNA and CDR2 YNFKEQ. V gave up 2 bases and J gave up 7 bases, with 8 bases separating them. This CDR3 is built from 12 residues. CDR3 nucleotides: TGTGCCAGCAGCCAATCGGCGGGTGAAGCTTTCTTT. It yields the protein CASSQSAGEAFF.